This T cell receptor (beta chain) was sequenced during a study of shared T cell receptors in the human thymus. Some clones are missing from TCRdb's copy, which holds only in-frame ones; the method was immunoSEQ multiplex PCR. The sample carries hundreds of thousands of clones, roughly 85% recorded once. Separately, the same data were catalogued under a study of human thymus T cells.

Sequenced material: thymocytes. The receptor was derived from a girl less than two years old with a congenital heart defect.

CDR3 sequence reads: CASSSLGGDNGSYNEQFF. The DNA for the CDR3 is TGTGCCAGCAGTTCCCTAGGGGGCGATAATGGCTCCTACAATGAGCAGTTCTTC. The chain employs TRBV28 and TRBJ2-1; 7 bases align to TRBD1. The CDR3 loop spans 18 amino acids. The germline gives CDR1 MDHEN, CDR2 SYDVKM. The J segment lost 0 bases and the V segment lost 4 bases, leaving 12 bases of the junction unmatched.